The present T cell receptor (beta chain) was sequenced within a study of blood T cell repertoires in COVID-19. Overall study: COVID-19 samples collected from the United States, Italy and Spain covered acute and convalescent phases.

How the authors handled the data: By means of reference gene primer amplification, nucleated cell counts were estimated. Profiled with immunoSEQ multiplex PCR; TCRdb holds only in-frame clones, not every one. The V and J calls and the clone size are those of that table, but D and trimming were determined from the DNA. The sample yields approximately 310,000 clones, 80% to 90% seen once. The source of this sequence is a man over 45 with active or convalescent COVID-19. Sequencing was performed on peripheral blood.

The CDR3 loop reads CASSPWTGPNEKLFF. The CDR3, as DNA: TGTGCCAGCAGTCCCTGGACAGGTCCTAATGAAAAACTGTTTTTT. The genes are TRBV28 and TRBJ1-4; the match to TRBD1 covers 7 bases. The CDR3 is 15 amino acids. Germline trimming cut 5 bases from V and 3 bases from J; bases unmatched to any gene: 6. Germline assignment: CDR1 MDHEN and CDR2 SYDVKM.